The clone carrying this T cell receptor (beta chain) was counted once. This sample was taken from a study of blood T cell repertoires in COVID-19. The wider study: Sources were T cells, B-cell-depleted T cells, or PBMCs; the material itself was cDNA or gDNA.

Original analysis: Researchers report that nucleated cell counts were estimated from reference gene primer amplification. The assay was immunoSEQ multiplex PCR, and TCRdb's table has in-frame clones only and misses some. The V and J calls and clone size are taken from that table; D and trimming were inferred from the DNA. The sample has about 300,000 clones, about 88% seen once; the top ten hold 1% to 1.5%. This CDR3 spans 14 amino acids. Deletions cut 4 bases from V and 4 bases from J, with 12 bases between. Germline lookup yields CDR1 SEHNR and CDR2 FQNEAQ (reference sequence). The source of this sequence is a man aged 65 to 79 with acute or convalescent COVID-19. Sample: peripheral blood. The V gene is TRBV7-9, the J gene TRBJ2-3; no definite D call. The CDR3 DNA sequence: TGTGCCAGCAGCTCCCAGACTGTCCCAGATACGCAGTATTTT. Protein: CASSSQTVPDTQYF.